This T cell receptor (beta chain) was sequenced in a study of OX40 agonist ivuxolimab in advanced cancers. Regarding the study in general: Ivuxolimab was an agonistic, fully human IgG2 monoclonal antibody directed against OX40 (CD134), a costimulatory receptor. The paper covers the monotherapy dose-escalation part of the phase I ivuxolimab trial, which included N of about 56 patients. Of the approximately 54 patients in dose escalation, about 20 had hepatocellular carcinoma, roughly 15 had melanoma, 9 had renal cell carcinoma and 9 had head and neck cancer. In the dose-escalation cohort, more than 75% of patients were male, and the mean age was approximately 60 years, with a range of about 23 to 85. Three dose-escalation patients achieved partial responses, one with hepatocellular carcinoma and two with cutaneous melanoma. Patients were allowed to have had prior anti-PD-1, anti-PD-L1 or anti-CTLA-4 therapy, and around 40% of the dose-escalation patients had previously received checkpoint inhibitors. Peripheral TCRbeta sequencing aimed to test whether ivuxolimab altered TCR sequence diversity and caused clonal T-cell expansion. Intravenous ivuxolimab was administered to patients every 2 weeks at six dose levels: 0.01, 0.1, 0.3, 1.5, 3 and 10 mg/kg.

Patients with a history of autoimmune disease or receiving systemic immunosuppression were excluded from the trial. Peripheral blood for TCR sequencing was drawn from every dose cohort at baseline, at cycle 4 day 1 and at cycle 7 day 1. Samples were obtained from an open-label, multicenter, first-in-human phase I dose-escalation trial of ivuxolimab. The trial enrolled adults with locally advanced or metastatic head and neck squamous cell, hepatocellular, melanoma or renal cell carcinoma. Before TCR sequencing, CD4+ T cells and CD8+ T cells from peripheral blood were sorted into separate populations. To sequence the TCRbeta CDR3 region, genomic DNA was isolated from the sorted cells. The immunoSEQ Assay was used for sequencing of TCRbeta CDR3 regions. The source is immuneACCESS, and TCRdb retained only in-frame sequences with V and J called. Part of the clones is not carried over; for the studies checked, unresolved V genes explain less than half of this, and the remainder is unexplained. The sample contains 70,000 to 80,000 clones, about 93% of them found a single time. The top ten clones comprise 0.44% of the sample.

Overall study outcomes, separate from this receptor: After ivuxolimab, CD8+ T cells had more expanded clones than CD4+ T cells on average. At doses of 0.1 to 3.0 mg/kg, clonal expansion of both CD4+ and CD8+ blood T cells was observed from baseline to week 6. Low levels of normalized T-cell clonal expansion were also seen in some nonresponding patients. In the 0.1-3.0 mg/kg groups, partial responders were among the patients with the lowest normalized peripheral clonal expansion, particularly in CD8+ T cells. Antigen specificity was not determined for the clonally expanded peripheral T cells.

Looking up the germline V gene yields CDR1 MNHEY and CDR2 SVGAGI. From the cysteine through the phenylalanine, the CDR3 covers 15 amino acids. Only CDR3 DNA is held: 45 bases, read in frame from base 1. The V end loses 0 bases and the J end loses 9 bases, and a stretch of 16 bases separates them. For this clone: The antigen it binds to is not known. No per-base quality is available; no much larger clone lies one base away.

The sample consisted of CD4+ or CD8+ T cells sorted from blood, taken in a trial of the OX40 agonist ivuxolimab. The rearrangement joined TRBV6-5 to TRBJ2-3; TRBD2 is a possible D gene, resting on 5 matching bases. The origin of this receptor is an adult with an advanced solid tumor such as melanoma, head and neck, liver or kidney cancer. In nucleotides, the sequence is TGTGCCAGCAGTTACTCGCGGCTAATCGGGGAAACGCAGTATTTT. This sequence encodes CASSYSRLIGETQYF.